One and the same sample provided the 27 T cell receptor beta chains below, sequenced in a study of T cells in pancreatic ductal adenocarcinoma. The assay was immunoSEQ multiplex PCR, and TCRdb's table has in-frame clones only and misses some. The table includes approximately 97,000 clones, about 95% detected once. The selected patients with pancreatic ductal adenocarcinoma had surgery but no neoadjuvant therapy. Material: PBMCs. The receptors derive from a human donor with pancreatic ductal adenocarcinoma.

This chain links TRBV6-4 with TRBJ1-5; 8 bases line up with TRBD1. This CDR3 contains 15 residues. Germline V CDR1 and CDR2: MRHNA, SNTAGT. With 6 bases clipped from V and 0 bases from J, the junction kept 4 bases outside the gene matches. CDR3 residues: CASRPTGDSNQPQHF. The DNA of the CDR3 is TGTGCCAGCAGGCCGACAGGGGATAGCAATCAGCCCCAGCATTTT.

This CDR3 is CASSSIYAGGPTDTQYF. Here the CDR3 DNA reads TGTGCCAGCAGCTCCATTTACGCGGGAGGGCCAACAGATACGCAGTATTTT. V gene TRBV4-2 combines with J gene TRBJ2-3; TRBD2 agrees at 9 bases. This CDR3 is 17 amino acids long. J lost 3 bases, V lost 5 bases, and 12 bases had no gene match. Looked up from germline, CDR1 is LGHNA and CDR2 is YNFKEQ.

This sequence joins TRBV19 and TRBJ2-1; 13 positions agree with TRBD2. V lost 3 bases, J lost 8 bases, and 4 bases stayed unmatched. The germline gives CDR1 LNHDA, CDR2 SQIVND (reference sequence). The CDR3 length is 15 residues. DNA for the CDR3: TGTGCCAGTAGTATCCGGACTAGCGGGAGTTATGAGCAGTTCTTC. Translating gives CASSIRTSGSYEQFF.

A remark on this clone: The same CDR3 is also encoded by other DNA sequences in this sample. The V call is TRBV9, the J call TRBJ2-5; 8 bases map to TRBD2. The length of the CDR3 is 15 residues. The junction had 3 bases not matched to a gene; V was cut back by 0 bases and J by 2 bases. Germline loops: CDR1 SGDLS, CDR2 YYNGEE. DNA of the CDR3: TGTGCCAGCAGCGTAGGTGCTAGCGGGCAAGAGACCCAGTACTTC. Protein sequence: CASSVGASGQETQYF.

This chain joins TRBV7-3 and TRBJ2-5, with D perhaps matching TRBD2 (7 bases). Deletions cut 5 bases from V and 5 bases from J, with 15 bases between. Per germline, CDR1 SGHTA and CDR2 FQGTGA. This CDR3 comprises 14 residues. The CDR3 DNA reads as TGTGCCAGCAGCCGCTTTGGGAGGGGGGAGACCCAGTACTTC. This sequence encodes CASSRFGRGETQYF.

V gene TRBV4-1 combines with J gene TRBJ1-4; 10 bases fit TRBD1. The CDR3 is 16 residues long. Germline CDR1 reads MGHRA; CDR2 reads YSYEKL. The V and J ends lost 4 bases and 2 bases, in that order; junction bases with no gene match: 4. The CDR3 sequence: CASSRSGQGTNEKLFF. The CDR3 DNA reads TGCGCCAGCAGCCGCTCGGGACAGGGGACTAATGAAAAACTGTTTTTT.

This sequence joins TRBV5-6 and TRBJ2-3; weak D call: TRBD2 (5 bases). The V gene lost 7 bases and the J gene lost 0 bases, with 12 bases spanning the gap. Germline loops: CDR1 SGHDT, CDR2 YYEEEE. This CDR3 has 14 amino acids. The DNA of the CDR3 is TGTGCCAGCGGAAGCGGATCTAGCACAGATACGCAGTATTTT. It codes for CASGSGSSTDTQYF.

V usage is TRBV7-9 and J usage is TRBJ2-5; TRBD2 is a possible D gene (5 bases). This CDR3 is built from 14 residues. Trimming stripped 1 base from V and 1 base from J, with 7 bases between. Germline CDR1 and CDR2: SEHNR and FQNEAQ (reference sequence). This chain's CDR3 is CASSLGRGQETQYF. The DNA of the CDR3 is TGTGCCAGCAGCTTAGGACGGGGCCAAGAGACCCAGTACTTC.

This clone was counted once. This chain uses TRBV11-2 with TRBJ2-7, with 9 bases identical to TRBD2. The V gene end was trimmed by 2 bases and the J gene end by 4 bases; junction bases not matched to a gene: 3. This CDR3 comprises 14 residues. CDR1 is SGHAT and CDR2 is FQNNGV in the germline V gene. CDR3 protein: CASSLTLAGYEQYF. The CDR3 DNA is TGTGCCAGCAGCTTAACGCTAGCGGGATACGAGCAGTACTTC.

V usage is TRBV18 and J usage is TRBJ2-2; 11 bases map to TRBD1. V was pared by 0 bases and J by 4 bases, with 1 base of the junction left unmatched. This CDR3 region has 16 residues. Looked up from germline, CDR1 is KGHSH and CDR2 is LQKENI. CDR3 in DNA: TGTGCCAGCTCACCACCCGGGACAGGGGGCACCGGGGAGCTGTTTTTT. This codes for CASSPPGTGGTGELFF.

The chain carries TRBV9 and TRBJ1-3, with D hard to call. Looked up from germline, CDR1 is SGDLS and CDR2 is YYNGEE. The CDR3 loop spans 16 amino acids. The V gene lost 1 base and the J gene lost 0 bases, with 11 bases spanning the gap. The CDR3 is CASSVHFEVSGNTIYF. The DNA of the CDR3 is TGTGCCAGCAGCGTACACTTTGAGGTCTCTGGAAACACCATATATTTT. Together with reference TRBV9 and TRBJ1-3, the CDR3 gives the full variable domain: DSGVTQTPKHLITATGQRVTLRCSPRSGDLSVYWYQQSLDQGLQFLIQYYNGEERAKGNILERFSAQQFPDLHSELNLSSLELGDSALYFCASSVHFEVSGNTIYFGEGSWLTVV.

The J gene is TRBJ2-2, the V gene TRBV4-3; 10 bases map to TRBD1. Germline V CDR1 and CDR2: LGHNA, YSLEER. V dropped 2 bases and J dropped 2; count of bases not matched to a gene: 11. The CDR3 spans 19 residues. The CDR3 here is CASSQLLVTGGGNTGELFF. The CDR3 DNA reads TGCGCCAGCAGCCAATTGTTGGTGACAGGGGGCGGTAACACCGGGGAGCTGTTTTTT.

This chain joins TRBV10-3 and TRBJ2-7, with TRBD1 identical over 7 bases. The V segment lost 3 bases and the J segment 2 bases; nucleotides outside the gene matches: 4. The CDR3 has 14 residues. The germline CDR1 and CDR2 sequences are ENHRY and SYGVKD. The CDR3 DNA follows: TGTGCCATCAGTGAAGGGACAGAGCCCTACGAGCAGTACTTC. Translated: CAISEGTEPYEQYF.

The CDR3 region is CASSPGQGRRNTGELFF. CDR3 coding DNA: TGTGCCAGCTCACCGGGACAGGGAAGGAGAAACACCGGGGAGCTGTTTTTT. The V call is TRBV18, the J call TRBJ2-2; 9 nucleotides match TRBD1. V was pared by 3 bases and J by 2 bases, with 7 bases of the junction left unmatched. Germline V lookup: CDR1 KGHSH, CDR2 LQKENI. The CDR3 contains 17 residues.

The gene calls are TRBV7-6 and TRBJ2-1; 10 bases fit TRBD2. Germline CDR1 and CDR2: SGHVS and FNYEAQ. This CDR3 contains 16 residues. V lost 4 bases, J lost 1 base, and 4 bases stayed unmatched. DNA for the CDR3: TGTGCCAGCAGCTCTGGGACTAGCGCATCCTACAATGAGCAGTTCTTC. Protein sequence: CASSSGTSASYNEQFF.

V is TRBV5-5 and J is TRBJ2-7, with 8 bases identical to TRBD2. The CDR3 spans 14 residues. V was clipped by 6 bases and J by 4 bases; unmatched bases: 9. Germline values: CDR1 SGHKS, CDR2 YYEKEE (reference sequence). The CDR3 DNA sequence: TGTGCCAGCACCCTTTTGACTAGCGCGTACGAGCAGTACTTC. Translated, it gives CASTLLTSAYEQYF.

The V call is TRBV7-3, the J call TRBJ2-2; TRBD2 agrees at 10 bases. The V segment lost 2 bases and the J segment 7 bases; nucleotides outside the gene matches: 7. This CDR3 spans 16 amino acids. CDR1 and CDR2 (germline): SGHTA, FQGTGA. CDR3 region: CASSLGTSVGDGELFF. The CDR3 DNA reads TGTGCCAGCAGCTTAGGGACTAGCGTCGGCGACGGGGAGCTGTTTTTT.

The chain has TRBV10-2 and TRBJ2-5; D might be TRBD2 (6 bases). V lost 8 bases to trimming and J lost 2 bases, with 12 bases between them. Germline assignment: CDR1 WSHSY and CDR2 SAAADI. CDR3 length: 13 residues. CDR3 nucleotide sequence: TGCGCCAGCGGCTGGCGGGGTCAAGAGACCCAGTACTTC. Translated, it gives CASGWRGQETQYF.

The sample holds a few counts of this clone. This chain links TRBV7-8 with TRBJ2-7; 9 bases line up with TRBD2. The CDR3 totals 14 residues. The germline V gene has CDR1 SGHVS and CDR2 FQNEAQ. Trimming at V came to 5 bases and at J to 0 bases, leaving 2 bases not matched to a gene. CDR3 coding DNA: TGTGCCAGCAGCCGGACTAGCGACTCCTACGAGCAGTACTTC. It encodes CASSRTSDSYEQYF.

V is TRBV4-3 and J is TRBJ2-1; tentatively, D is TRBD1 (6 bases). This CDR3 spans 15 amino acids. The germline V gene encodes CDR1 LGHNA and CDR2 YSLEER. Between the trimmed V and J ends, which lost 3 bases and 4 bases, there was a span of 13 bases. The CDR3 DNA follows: TGCGCCAGCAGCCAGAGGGTGGACAGTTACAATGAGCAGTTCTTC. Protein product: CASSQRVDSYNEQFF.

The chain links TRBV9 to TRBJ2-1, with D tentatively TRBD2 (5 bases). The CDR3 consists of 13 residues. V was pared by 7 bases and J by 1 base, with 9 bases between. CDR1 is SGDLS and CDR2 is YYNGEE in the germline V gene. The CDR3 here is CASGPGSYNEQFF. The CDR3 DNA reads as TGTGCCAGCGGGCCGGGATCCTACAATGAGCAGTTCTTC.

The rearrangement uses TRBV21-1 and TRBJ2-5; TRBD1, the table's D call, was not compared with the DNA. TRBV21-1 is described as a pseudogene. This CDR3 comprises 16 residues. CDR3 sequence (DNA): TGTGCCAGCAGCATCCCGGGACAGGGTTTCCAAGAGACCCAGTACTTC. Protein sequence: CASSIPGQGFQETQYF.

CDR3 loop: CASSLAWQNQPQHF. CDR3 DNA: TGTGCCAGCAGCTTGGCGTGGCAGAATCAGCCCCAGCATTTT. The genes are TRBV5-5 and TRBJ1-5; D is undetermined. V lost 0 bases to trimming and J lost 4 bases, with 8 bases between them. This CDR3 is built from 14 residues. The germline gives CDR1 SGHKS, CDR2 YYEKEE (reference sequence).

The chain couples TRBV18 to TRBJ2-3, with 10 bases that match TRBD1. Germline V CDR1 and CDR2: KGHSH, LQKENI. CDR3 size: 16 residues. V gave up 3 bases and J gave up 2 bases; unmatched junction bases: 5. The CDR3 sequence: CASSPQGQGYTDTQYF. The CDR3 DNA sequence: TGTGCCAGCTCACCTCAGGGACAGGGGTACACAGATACGCAGTATTTT.

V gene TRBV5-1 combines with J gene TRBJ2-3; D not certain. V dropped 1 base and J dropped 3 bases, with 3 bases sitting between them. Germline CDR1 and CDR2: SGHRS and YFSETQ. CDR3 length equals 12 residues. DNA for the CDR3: TGCGCCAGCAGCTTGTCTACAGATACGCAGTATTTT. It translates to CASSLSTDTQYF.

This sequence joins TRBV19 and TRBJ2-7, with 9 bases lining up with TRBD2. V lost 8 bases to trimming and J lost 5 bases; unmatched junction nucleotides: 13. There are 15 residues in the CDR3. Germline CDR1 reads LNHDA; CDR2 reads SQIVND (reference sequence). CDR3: CASRGGGVGRDEQYF. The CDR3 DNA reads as TGTGCCAGTCGCGGGGGGGGTGTTGGTCGCGACGAGCAGTACTTC.

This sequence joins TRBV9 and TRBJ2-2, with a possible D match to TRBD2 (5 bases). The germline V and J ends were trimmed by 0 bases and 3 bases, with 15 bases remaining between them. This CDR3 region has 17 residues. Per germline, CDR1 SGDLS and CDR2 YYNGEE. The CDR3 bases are TGTGCCAGCAGCGTAGGTATCTCGCCGGGGTACACCGGGGAGCTGTTTTTT. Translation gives CASSVGISPGYTGELFF.